The 32 T cell receptor beta chains reported below all come from one sample, sequenced in a study of T cell responses to AZD1222 COVID-19 vaccine. Sequencing was performed with immunoSEQ multiplex PCR; in TCRdb, only in-frame clones are kept and a portion is missing. The sample includes some 150,000 clones, over 75% of them seen just once. The sequencing used peripheral blood, collected 28 days after the second dose of the MenACWY control vaccine. Source of these receptors: an adult who received the MenACWY meningococcal vaccine as a control.

The chain employs TRBV11-2 and TRBJ1-6; weak D call: TRBD1 (6 bases). Germline CDR1 reads SGHAT; CDR2 reads FQNNGV. V was cut by 1 base and J by 6 bases, with 10 bases left in between. CDR3 length equals 15 residues. The CDR3 DNA sequence: TGTGCCAGCAGCTTAGGGCGCAGGGGTAATTCACCCCTCCACTTT. It encodes CASSLGRRGNSPLHF.

V is TRBV27 and J is TRBJ1-1, with unresolved D. The length of the CDR3 is 13 residues. V was pared by 2 bases and J by 6 bases, with 10 bases between. Germline V gene sequence: CDR1 MNHEY, CDR2 SMNVEV (reference sequence). CDR3 DNA sequence: TGTGCCAGCAGTTTACTGGGAATGTCTGAAGCTTTCTTT. It yields the protein CASSLLGMSEAFF.

The chain couples TRBV6-2 or TRBV6-3 to TRBJ2-3; 8 bases agree with TRBD2. The CDR3 consists of 16 residues. Germline V gene lookup returns CDR1 MNHEY and CDR2 SVGEGT. Trimming cost V 6 bases and J 4 bases; bases outside gene matches: 12. CDR3 sequence: CASSPPSGSSSDTQYF. The CDR3 nucleotides are TGTGCCAGCAGCCCCCCGAGCGGGAGTTCGTCAGATACGCAGTATTTT.

This sequence joins TRBV19 and TRBJ1-2; D remains unclear. The length of the CDR3 is 13 residues. In germline, CDR1 is LNHDA, CDR2 SQIVND (reference sequence). The V end was cut by 6 bases, the J end by 7 bases, with 15 bases between. CDR3 region: CASSAPRARGYTF. DNA of the CDR3: TGTGCCAGTAGCGCCCCCCGGGCGCGTGGCTACACCTTC.

The rearrangement links TRBV6-4 to TRBJ1-1; D is ambiguous. Per germline, CDR1 MRHNA and CDR2 SNTAGT. Deletions cut 6 bases from V and 8 bases from J, with 19 bases between. The CDR3 length is 14 residues. CDR3 loop: CASRRESGLGEAFF. In DNA form, the CDR3 reads TGTGCCAGCAGACGAGAATCCGGTCTGGGGGAAGCTTTCTTT.

The rearrangement links TRBV18 to TRBJ2-2, with D hard to call. The V end lost 8 bases, the J end lost 1 base, and 17 bases lay between the germline ends. The CDR3 has 16 residues. Germline V gene sequence: CDR1 KGHSH, CDR2 LQKENI. The CDR3 spells CASAQNGAMNTGELFF. CDR3 nucleotide sequence: TGTGCCAGCGCACAAAATGGAGCGATGAACACCGGGGAGCTGTTTTTT. Full variable domain (remainder filled in from reference TRBV18 and TRBJ2-2): NAGVMQNPRHLVRRRGQEARLRCSPMKGHSHVYWYRQLPEEGLKFMVYLQKENIIDESGMPKERFSAEFPKEGPSILRIQQVVRGDSAAYFCASAQNGAMNTGELFFGEGSRLTVL.

The rearrangement joins TRBV7-2 to TRBJ1-1; D ambiguous. The germline CDR1 and CDR2 sequences are SGHTA and FQGNSA. The length of the CDR3 is 13 residues. The germline V and J ends were trimmed by 2 bases and 2 bases, with 6 bases remaining between them. The CDR3 bases are TGTGCCAGCAGCTTACCAGTAAACACTGAAGCTTTCTTT. This translates into CASSLPVNTEAFF.

The rearrangement links TRBV6-5 to TRBJ1-1; TRBD1 matches at 9 bases. The germline V gene encodes CDR1 MNHEY and CDR2 SVGAGI. The V and J ends lost 6 bases and 4 bases, in that order; junction bases with no gene match: 3. The CDR3 covers 13 residues. The CDR3 DNA reads as TGTGCCAGCAGCCCGGACAGGGGCACTGAAGCTTTCTTT. Its protein product is CASSPDRGTEAFF.

The chain combines TRBV6-5 with TRBJ1-2; no firm D call. This CDR3 is built from 14 residues. V lost 4 bases to trimming and J lost 5 bases, with 14 bases between them. Germline CDR1 is MNHEY and CDR2 is SVGAGI. CDR3 nucleotides: TGTGCCAGCAGTTTAACTAGTTCGGATTATGGCTACACCTTC. As protein: CASSLTSSDYGYTF.

This clone was seen a single time. V is TRBV10-3 and J is TRBJ1-1; 9 positions match TRBD1. J was trimmed by 5 bases and V by 4 bases; bases with no gene match: 2. The CDR3 extends over 13 amino acids. The germline CDR1 and CDR2 sequences are ENHRY and SYGVKD. For the CDR3, the DNA is TGTGCCATCAGTGGGACAGGGGAGACTGAAGCTTTCTTT. The encoded protein is CAISGTGETEAFF.

The chain carries TRBV28 and TRBJ2-7, with TRBD2 identical over 11 bases. The ends lost 1 base at V and 1 base at J; junction bases unmatched: 6. This CDR3 spans 17 amino acids. Germline V gene data show CDR1 as MDHEN and CDR2 as SYDVKM. The CDR3 here is CASSLSTASGGSYEQYV. The CDR3 DNA is TGTGCCAGCAGTTTATCGACGGCTAGCGGGGGGTCCTACGAGCAGTACGTC.

The chain couples TRBV12-3 or TRBV12-4 to TRBJ1-2; D gene unclear. Trimming took off 5 bases at V and 0 bases at J, with 7 bases between the two ends. This CDR3 contains 13 residues. This CDR3 is CASSTVANYGYTF. DNA of the CDR3: TGTGCCAGCAGTACAGTCGCTAACTATGGCTACACCTTC.

This chain connects TRBV7-2 to TRBJ1-5, with D hard to call. CDR1 SGHTA and CDR2 FQGNSA come from the germline V gene. The CDR3 has 14 amino acids. The V and J ends lost 5 bases and 2 bases respectively, with 10 bases between them. CDR3 loop: CASSAASGNQPQHF. CDR3 coding DNA: TGTGCCAGCAGCGCCGCATCGGGCAATCAGCCCCAGCATTTT.

Note on this clone: Different DNA sequences within this sample yield the same CDR3. The chain is built from TRBV7-2 and TRBJ2-5, with 8 bases fitting TRBD2. The CDR3 is 14 amino acids. Per germline, CDR1 SGHTA and CDR2 FQGNSA. V lost 3 bases and J lost 2; bases outside the gene matches: 2. The CDR3 bases are TGTGCCAGCAGCTTGACGGGGGGGCAAGAGACCCAGTACTTC. It specifies CASSLTGGQETQYF. The whole variable domain, remainder taken from reference TRBV7-2 and TRBJ2-5, is GAGVSQSPSNKVTEKGKDVELRCDPISGHTALYWYRQSLGQGLEFLIYFQGNSAPDKSGLPSDRFSAERTGGSVSTLTIQRTQQEDSAVYLCASSLTGGQETQYFGPGTRLLVL.

The chain links TRBV9 to TRBJ2-7; the match to TRBD1 covers 7 bases. The CDR3 runs to 14 residues. V shed 0 bases, J shed 5 bases, and the junction held 5 bases outside the gene matches. CDR1 and CDR2 (germline): SGDLS, YYNGEE. CDR3 DNA: TGTGCCAGCAGCGTAGGCCCCACAGGGGACGAGCAGTACGTC. Encoded protein: CASSVGPTGDEQYV.

The V gene is TRBV29-1, the J gene TRBJ2-7; no clear D. This CDR3 has 12 amino acids. Trimming removed 3 bases at V and 0 bases at J, with 6 bases between. Per germline, CDR1 SQVTM and CDR2 ANQGSEA. The CDR3 DNA follows: TGCAGCGTTGAGGCTGTCTCCTACGAGCAGTACTTC. Translated: CSVEAVSYEQYF.

The rearrangement links TRBV10-3 to TRBJ2-1; TRBD2 aligns across 8 bases. The CDR3 extends over 15 amino acids. V gave up 8 bases and J gave up 7 bases; unmatched junction bases: 13. Germline V gives CDR1 ENHRY, CDR2 SYGVKD. The CDR3 reads CAIGPGRAGRNEQFF. The CDR3 coding sequence is TGTGCCATCGGGCCCGGGAGGGCGGGGAGGAATGAGCAGTTCTTC.

This clone turned up a few times. V gene TRBV7-2 combines with J gene TRBJ2-7; 7 bases agree with TRBD2. The germline gives CDR1 SGHTA, CDR2 FQGNSA. Trimming cost V 8 bases and J 3 bases; bases outside gene matches: 7. The CDR3 consists of 13 residues. The CDR3 DNA reads as TGTGCCAGCTCCGAAGCGGGGAACTACGAGCAGTACTTC. It specifies CASSEAGNYEQYF.

This chain uses TRBV5-1 with TRBJ1-1, with 7 bases aligning to TRBD1. Per germline, CDR1 SGHRS and CDR2 YFSETQ. Losses at the gene ends were 4 bases for V and 4 bases for J; bases not matched to a gene: 7. This CDR3 region has 14 residues. CDR3 in DNA: TGCGCCAGCAGCGAACCTGCAGGGGGCACTGAAGCTTTCTTT. This codes for CASSEPAGGTEAFF.

This clone was seen only a few times. V and J are TRBV5-6 and TRBJ2-7, with 9 bases fitting TRBD1. This CDR3 has 15 residues. V shed 5 bases, J shed 6 bases, and the junction held 12 bases outside the gene matches. CDR1 is SGHDT, CDR2 YYEEEE, per germline. CDR3 DNA: TGTGCCAGCAGGAGCCAGGGACAGGGCTATCGCGAGCAGTACGTC. This codes for CASRSQGQGYREQYV.

V and J are TRBV7-9 and TRBJ2-7; TRBD1 might be the D (6 bases). The CDR3 is 15 residues long. The germline V gene has CDR1 SEHNR and CDR2 FQNEAQ (reference sequence). V gave up 5 bases and J gave up 2 bases, with 16 bases separating them. CDR3: CASSRNSGATYEQYV. The CDR3 DNA follows: TGTGCCAGCAGCCGAAACTCAGGGGCCACCTACGAGCAGTACGTC.

This chain uses TRBV5-1 with TRBJ1-1; D is unclear. Germline lookup yields CDR1 SGHRS and CDR2 YFSETQ. CDR3 size: 16 residues. V was clipped by 0 bases and J by 0 bases, with 12 bases between them. The CDR3: CASSLAMAGMNTEAFF. CDR3 DNA: TGCGCCAGCAGCTTGGCAATGGCGGGGATGAACACTGAAGCTTTCTTT.

This clone was seen a few times. The chain couples TRBV27 to TRBJ1-5; TRBD1 agrees at 12 bases. V trimming: 3 bases; J trimming: 1 base; junction bases outside the gene matches: 4. This CDR3 is built from 17 residues. Germline V gene sequence: CDR1 MNHEY, CDR2 SMNVEV (reference sequence). The CDR3 sequence: CASSFGTGGPSNQPQHF. CDR3 bases: TGTGCCAGCAGTTTTGGGACAGGGGGCCCCAGCAATCAGCCCCAGCATTTT.

V is TRBV3-1 (or the pseudogene TRBV3-2) and J is TRBJ1-2, with D uncertain. The germline V gene encodes CDR1 LGHDT and CDR2 YNNKEL (reference sequence). The germline V and J ends were trimmed by 6 bases and 3 bases, with 11 bases remaining between them. The CDR3 contains 13 residues. In DNA form, the CDR3 reads TGTGCCAGCAGTTCTGACGAGGACTATGGCTACACCTTC. Translation gives CASSSDEDYGYTF.

The chain couples TRBV28 to TRBJ2-7; 10 nucleotides match TRBD1. CDR3 length: 14 amino acids. Germline trimming cut 4 bases from V and 6 bases from J; bases unmatched to any gene: 6. Germline V gives CDR1 MDHEN, CDR2 SYDVKM. The CDR3 loop is CASSSDRGPIEQYV. As DNA, the CDR3 is TGTGCCAGCAGTTCTGACAGGGGGCCCATCGAGCAGTACGTC.

The rearrangement joins TRBV5-1 to TRBJ2-7; D gene ambiguous. CDR1 is SGHRS, CDR2 YFSETQ, per germline. The length of the CDR3 is 14 residues. V lost 1 base and J lost 0, with 8 bases in between. The DNA for the CDR3 is TGCGCCAGCAGCTTGTCGTCAGCCTCCTACGAGCAGTACTTC. Translating it yields CASSLSSASYEQYF. Together with reference TRBV5-1 and TRBJ2-7, the CDR3 gives the full variable domain: KAGVTQTPRYLIKTRGQQVTLSCSPISGHRSVSWYQQTPGQGLQFLFEYFSETQRNKGNFPGRFSGRQFSNSRSEMNVSTLELGDSALYLCASSLSSASYEQYFGPGTRLTVT.

This chain joins TRBV6-2 or TRBV6-3 and TRBJ2-7; D may match TRBD1 or TRBD2 (5 bases each). V lost 7 bases and J 3 bases, leaving 19 bases between the germline ends. The germline CDR1 and CDR2 sequences are MNHEY and SVGEGT. The CDR3 extends over 15 amino acids. Here the CDR3 DNA reads TGTGCCAGCACCCCTCGGGGCCGCTCCTTCTACGAGCAGTACTTC. Protein: CASTPRGRSFYEQYF.

The chain links TRBV7-2 to TRBJ1-1; D not resolved. Germline CDR1 reads SGHTA; CDR2 reads FQGNSA. The V end was cut by 4 bases, the J end by 3 bases, with 15 bases between. The CDR3 covers 15 residues. CDR3 sequence (DNA): TGTGCCAGCAGCTCCCAGCGTGGGAAGCACACTGAAGCTTTCTTT. Translation: CASSSQRGKHTEAFF.

V and J are TRBV28 and TRBJ2-7; maybe TRBD1 (7 bases). Germline V gene data show CDR1 as MDHEN and CDR2 as SYDVKM. This CDR3 spans 13 amino acids. Trimming cost V 6 bases and J 4 bases, with 13 bases left between them. The CDR3 is CASRAQGRYEQYF. The CDR3 bases are TGTGCCAGCAGGGCACAGGGGAGGTACGAGCAGTACTTC.

The DNA for the CDR3 is TGCGCCAGCAGCCAAGATATTTGGGAAGGGAACACTGAAGCTTTCTTT. This encodes CASSQDIWEGNTEAFF. This chain joins TRBV4-3 and TRBJ1-1; D gene uncertain. CDR1 and CDR2 from the germline V gene are LGHNA and YSLEER. The CDR3 consists of 16 residues. The V end lost 0 bases, the J end lost 1 base, and 12 bases lay between the germline ends.

A single count supports this clone. This sample includes further DNA sequences coding for the same CDR3. The chain is built from TRBV5-4 and TRBJ1-1; 8 bases map to TRBD1. The V gene's germline CDR1 is SGHNT and CDR2 YYREEE (reference sequence). With V trimmed by 2 bases and J by 4 bases, 1 base remained unmatched. The CDR3 has 13 residues. CDR3 nucleotide sequence: TGTGCCAGCAGCTTTACAGGGGGCACTGAAGCTTTCTTT. As protein: CASSFTGGTEAFF.

This chain links TRBV7-2 with TRBJ1-1; D possibly corresponds to TRBD1 (5 bases). The V end was cut by 7 bases, the J end by 1 base, with 10 bases between. This CDR3 is 13 amino acids long. Germline CDR1 SGHTA, CDR2 FQGNSA. This chain's CDR3 is CASTGGWNTEAFF. DNA of the CDR3: TGTGCCAGCACCGGGGGATGGAACACTGAAGCTTTCTTT.